This TCR beta chain was observed in a study of CD8+ T cells in alopecia areata. The overall study: Treated patients were given 5 to 10 mg oral tofacitinib twice daily. Patients took tofacitinib for 6 to 18 months, followed by 6 drug-free months.

The CDR3 consists of 13 residues. Germline V gives CDR1 MNHNY, CDR2 SVGAGI (reference sequence). The ends lost 5 bases at V and 3 bases at J; junction bases unmatched: 3. Notes on the study in general: Throughout tofacitinib, many expanded lesional clones continued to persist in scalp and blood. Scalp samples also contribute reads from the resident alphabeta T cells found in normal skin.

RNA was isolated and reverse transcribed to cDNA, the sequencing template. Assay used: immunoSEQ multiplex PCR; TCRdb lists only in-frame clones, some missing. The repertoire holds a few hundred thousand clones, with around two fifths as singletons. This clone was found a few times. As yet, its antigen is unknown. Documented treatment: oral pan-JAK inhibitor, 5-10 mg twice daily. The sample in question was CD4+ T cells sorted from blood, obtained at approximately week 30, from a patient treated with tofacitinib. The sequence was collected from a human donor with alopecia areata. V usage is TRBV6-6 and J usage is TRBJ2-7; 8 bases are shared with TRBD1. The chain's CDR3 is CASSRDRNYEQYF. The CDR3 nucleotides are TGTGCCAGCAGTAGGGACAGGAACTACGAGCAGTACTTC.